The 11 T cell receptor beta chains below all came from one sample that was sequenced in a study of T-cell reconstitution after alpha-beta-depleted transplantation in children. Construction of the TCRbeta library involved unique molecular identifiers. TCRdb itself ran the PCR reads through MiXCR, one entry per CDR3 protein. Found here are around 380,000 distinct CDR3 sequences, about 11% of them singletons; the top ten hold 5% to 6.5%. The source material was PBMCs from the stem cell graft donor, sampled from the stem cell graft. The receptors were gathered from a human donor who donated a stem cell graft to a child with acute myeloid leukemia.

The CDR3: CASSPRQDYQETQYF. In DNA form, the CDR3 reads TGTGCCAGCAGCCCGCGACAGGATTACCAAGAGACCCAGTACTTC. The chain employs TRBV11-2 and TRBJ2-5; D possibly corresponds to TRBD1 (6 bases). The V end was cut by 5 bases, the J end by 0 bases, with 13 bases between. Germline V gene lookup returns CDR1 SGHAT and CDR2 FQNNGV. The CDR3 length is 15 residues.

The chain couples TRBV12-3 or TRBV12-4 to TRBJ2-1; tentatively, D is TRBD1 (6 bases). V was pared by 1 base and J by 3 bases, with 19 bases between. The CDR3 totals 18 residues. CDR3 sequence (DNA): TGTGCCAGCAGTTTAGTTTTCAGGGGCCGCCAAAACTACAATGAGCAGTTCTTC. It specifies CASSLVFRGRQNYNEQFF.

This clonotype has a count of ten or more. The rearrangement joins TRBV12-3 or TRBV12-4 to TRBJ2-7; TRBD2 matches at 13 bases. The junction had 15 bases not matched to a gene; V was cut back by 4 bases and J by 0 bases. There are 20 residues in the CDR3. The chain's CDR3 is CASSWDLRTSGRLPSYEQYF. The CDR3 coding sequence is TGTGCCAGCAGTTGGGACCTGAGGACTAGCGGGAGACTCCCCTCCTACGAGCAGTACTTC.

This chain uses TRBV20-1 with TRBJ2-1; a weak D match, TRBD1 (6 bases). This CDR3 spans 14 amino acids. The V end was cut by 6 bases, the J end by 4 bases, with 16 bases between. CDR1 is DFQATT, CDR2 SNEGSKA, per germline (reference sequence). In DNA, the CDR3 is TGCAGTGCACTTGATACGGACAGTTACAATGAGCAGTTCTTC. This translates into CSALDTDSYNEQFF.

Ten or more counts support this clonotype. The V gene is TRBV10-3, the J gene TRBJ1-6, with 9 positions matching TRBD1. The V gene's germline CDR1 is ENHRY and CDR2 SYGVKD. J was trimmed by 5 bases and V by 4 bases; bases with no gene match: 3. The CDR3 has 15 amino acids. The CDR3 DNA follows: TGTGCCATCAGTGGTCGGACAGGGGATAATTCACCCCTCCACTTT. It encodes CAISGRTGDNSPLHF.

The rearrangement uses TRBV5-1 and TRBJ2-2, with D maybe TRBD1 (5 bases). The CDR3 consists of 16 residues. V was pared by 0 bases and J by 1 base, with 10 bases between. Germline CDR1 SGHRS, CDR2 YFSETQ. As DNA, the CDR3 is TGCGCCAGCAGCTTGGCCGCAGGGATGAACACCGGGGAGCTGTTTTTT. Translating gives CASSLAAGMNTGELFF.

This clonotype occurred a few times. CDR3 in DNA: TGTGCCATCAGTGCCCAGGGGCCACAGAACACTGAAGCTTTCTTT. Translation gives CAISAQGPQNTEAFF. The chain couples TRBV10-3 to TRBJ1-1; tentatively, D is TRBD1 (6 bases). V dropped 4 bases and J dropped 1 base, with 13 bases sitting between them. This CDR3 region has 15 residues. Germline CDR1 reads ENHRY; CDR2 reads SYGVKD.

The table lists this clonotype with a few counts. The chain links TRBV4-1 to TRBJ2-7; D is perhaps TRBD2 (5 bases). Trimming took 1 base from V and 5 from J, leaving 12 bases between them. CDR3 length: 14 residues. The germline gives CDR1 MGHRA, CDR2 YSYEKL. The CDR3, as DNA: TGCGCCAGCAGCCAAGTTTCGGGAAGGAACGAGCAGTACTTC. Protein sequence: CASSQVSGRNEQYF.

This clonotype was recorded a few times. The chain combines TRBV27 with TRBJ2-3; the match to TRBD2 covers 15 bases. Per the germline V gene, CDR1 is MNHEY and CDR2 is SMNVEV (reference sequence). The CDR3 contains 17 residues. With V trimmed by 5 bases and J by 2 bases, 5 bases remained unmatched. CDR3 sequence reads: CASSPGLAGGYTDTQYF. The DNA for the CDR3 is TGTGCCAGCAGTCCGGGACTAGCGGGAGGTTACACAGATACGCAGTATTTT.

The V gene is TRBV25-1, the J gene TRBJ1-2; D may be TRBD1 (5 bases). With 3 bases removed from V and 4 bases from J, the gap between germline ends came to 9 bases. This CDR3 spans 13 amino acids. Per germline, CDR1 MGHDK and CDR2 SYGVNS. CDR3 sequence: CASSETATYGYTF. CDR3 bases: TGTGCCAGCAGTGAGACAGCAACCTATGGCTACACCTTC.

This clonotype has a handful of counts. The CDR3 sequence is CASTFKGRVSGANVLTF. The DNA of the CDR3 is TGTGCCAGCACTTTCAAGGGCCGGGTATCTGGGGCCAACGTCCTGACTTTC. The chain carries TRBV12-3 or TRBV12-4 and TRBJ2-6; D call uncertain. The V end was cut by 7 bases, the J end by 1 base, with 17 bases between. The CDR3 has 17 residues.